The 12 T cell receptor beta chains reported below all come from one sample, sequenced in a study of blood T cell repertoires in COVID-19. Sequencing was performed with immunoSEQ multiplex PCR; in TCRdb, only in-frame clones are kept and a portion is missing. The sample records about 280,000 clones, roughly 85% being singletons. Sequencing used peripheral blood. These receptors were collected from a man aged 45-65 years with active or convalescent COVID-19.

The rearrangement joins TRBV7-3 to TRBJ2-5; 9 bases align to TRBD1. CDR1 is SGHTA and CDR2 is FQGTGA in the germline V gene. CDR3 length: 15 residues. V lost 6 bases and J lost 2; bases outside the gene matches: 7. CDR3 coding DNA: TGTGCCAGCAGTTATGCCGGGACAGGGCAAGAGACCCAGTACTTC. Translating gives CASSYAGTGQETQYF.

The chain employs TRBV9 and TRBJ1-4; 7 bases are a match to TRBD1. The CDR3 covers 15 residues. The germline V gene encodes CDR1 SGDLS and CDR2 YYNGEE. The V segment lost 4 bases and the J segment 6 bases; nucleotides outside the gene matches: 9. This CDR3 is CASSPQAQGDEKLFF. For the CDR3, the DNA is TGTGCCAGCAGCCCCCAGGCTCAGGGGGATGAAAAACTGTTTTTT.

This chain links TRBV19 with TRBJ2-5, with 9 bases aligning to TRBD1. This CDR3 has 15 residues. V shed 3 bases and J 5 bases; nucleotides not matched to a gene: 7. Germline CDR1 is LNHDA and CDR2 is SQIVND (reference sequence). The CDR3 sequence is CASSMGQGRVETQYF. CDR3 DNA sequence: TGTGCCAGTAGTATGGGACAGGGCCGGGTGGAGACCCAGTACTTC.

The V gene is TRBV13, the J gene TRBJ2-2, with 11 bases fitting TRBD2. Looked up from germline, CDR1 is PRHDT and CDR2 is FYEKMQ (reference sequence). Trimming removed 7 bases from V and 7 bases from J; junction bases left unmatched: 8. The CDR3 consists of 15 residues. The CDR3 nucleotides read TGTGCCAGCACCTATAGCGGGAGGGCCGGCGGGGAGCTGTTTTTT. Amino acids: CASTYSGRAGGELFF.

The sample holds a few counts of this clone. V and J are TRBV4-1 and TRBJ1-6, with 7 bases lining up with TRBD1. Germline lookup yields CDR1 MGHRA and CDR2 YSYEKL. V shed 0 bases and J 7 bases; nucleotides not matched to a gene: 6. The CDR3 is 16 amino acids. The CDR3, as DNA: TGCGCCAGCAGCCAAGACGCGACAGGGCAAAATTCACCCCTCCACTTT. Its protein is CASSQDATGQNSPLHF.

The genes are TRBV13 and TRBJ2-7; TRBD1 is a possible D gene (8 bases). The CDR3 runs to 13 residues. CDR1 and CDR2 from the germline V gene are PRHDT and FYEKMQ (reference sequence). Trimming cost V 6 bases and J 6 bases, with 15 bases left between them. The CDR3 nucleotides are TGTGCCAGCAGTCAGGGGGCTAGCGGCGAGCAGTACTTC. It codes for CASSQGASGEQYF. Using reference TRBV13 and TRBJ2-7 for the parts outside the CDR3, the full variable domain is AAGVIQSPRHLIKEKRETATLKCYPIPRHDTVYWYQQGPGQDPQFLISFYEKMQSDKGSIPDRFSAQQFSDYHSELNMSSLELGDSALYFCASSQGASGEQYFGPGTRLTVT.

The chain employs TRBV30 and TRBJ1-6; maybe TRBD1 (5 bases). CDR1 and CDR2 from the germline V gene are GTSNPN and SVGIG (reference sequence). The CDR3 sequence is 13 residues long. V was cut by 5 bases and J by 6 bases, with 11 bases left in between. In nucleotides, the CDR3 is TGTGCCTGGGGTTCCGGGGGTAATTCACCCCTCCACTTT. This sequence encodes CAWGSGGNSPLHF.

V and J are TRBV27 and TRBJ2-3, with 10 bases fitting TRBD2. Germline lookup yields CDR1 MNHEY and CDR2 SMNVEV (reference sequence). The ends lost 6 bases at V and 1 base at J; junction bases unmatched: 13. This CDR3 has 18 amino acids. The CDR3 sequence: CASSSTSSGRLGTDTQYF. The CDR3 region has the DNA TGTGCCAGCAGCTCAACCTCTAGCGGGAGATTAGGCACAGATACGCAGTATTTT.

This clone showed up just a few times. For the CDR3, the DNA is TGTGCCAGCTCAACAGGGTTAAACACTGAAGCTTTCTTT. Its protein product is CASSTGLNTEAFF. The gene calls are TRBV18 and TRBJ1-1; a weak D match, TRBD1 (6 bases). In germline, CDR1 is KGHSH, CDR2 LQKENI. This CDR3 spans 13 amino acids. V lost 5 bases, J lost 2 bases, and 9 bases lay in between.

This chain connects TRBV7-6 to TRBJ2-3; possibly TRBD2 for D (5 bases). Trimming cost V 6 bases and J 2 bases, with 15 bases left between them. CDR1 and CDR2 (germline): SGHVS, FNYEAQ. The CDR3 covers 15 residues. Written as DNA, the CDR3 is TGTGCCAGCAGACCCAGCGGAGAATCCACAGATACGCAGTATTTT. Its protein is CASRPSGESTDTQYF.

This sequence joins TRBV9 and TRBJ2-3, with D perhaps matching TRBD2 (6 bases). Germline loops: CDR1 SGDLS, CDR2 YYNGEE. The CDR3 runs 14 residues. Deletions cut 0 bases from V and 8 bases from J, with 13 bases between. CDR3 amino acids: CASSVVPGEGTQYF. The CDR3 bases are TGTGCCAGCAGCGTAGTACCGGGAGAGGGTACGCAGTATTTT.

This rearrangement joins TRBV11-3 to TRBJ2-1; 8 bases map to TRBD1. The length of the CDR3 is 14 residues. The trim removed 6 bases at V and 9 bases at J, leaving 10 bases unmatched. Per the germline V gene, CDR1 is SGHNT and CDR2 is YENEEA. CDR3 amino acids: CASRPGTGAGEQFF. CDR3 sequence (DNA): TGTGCCAGCAGGCCCGGGACAGGAGCTGGTGAGCAGTTCTTC.